This TCR beta chain was profiled in a study of cytomegalovirus exposure and HLA in healthy donors. The CDR3 consists of 11 residues. The germline gives CDR1 SGDLS, CDR2 YYNGEE. V was clipped by 3 bases and J by 8 bases, with 8 bases between them. The PCR had 60 Vbeta and 13 Jbeta primers. TCRdb's table, derived via immunoSEQ multiplex PCR, lists solely in-frame clones and lacks some. The sample yields 55,000 or so clones, 75% to 85% seen once. Sample: PBMCs. The TCR was taken from a female donor in good health and CMV-seronegative. The chain links TRBV9 to TRBJ1-2, with D uncertain. The CDR3: CASSALQGYTF. The CDR3 DNA reads TGTGCCAGCAGCGCTTTACAGGGCTACACCTTC.